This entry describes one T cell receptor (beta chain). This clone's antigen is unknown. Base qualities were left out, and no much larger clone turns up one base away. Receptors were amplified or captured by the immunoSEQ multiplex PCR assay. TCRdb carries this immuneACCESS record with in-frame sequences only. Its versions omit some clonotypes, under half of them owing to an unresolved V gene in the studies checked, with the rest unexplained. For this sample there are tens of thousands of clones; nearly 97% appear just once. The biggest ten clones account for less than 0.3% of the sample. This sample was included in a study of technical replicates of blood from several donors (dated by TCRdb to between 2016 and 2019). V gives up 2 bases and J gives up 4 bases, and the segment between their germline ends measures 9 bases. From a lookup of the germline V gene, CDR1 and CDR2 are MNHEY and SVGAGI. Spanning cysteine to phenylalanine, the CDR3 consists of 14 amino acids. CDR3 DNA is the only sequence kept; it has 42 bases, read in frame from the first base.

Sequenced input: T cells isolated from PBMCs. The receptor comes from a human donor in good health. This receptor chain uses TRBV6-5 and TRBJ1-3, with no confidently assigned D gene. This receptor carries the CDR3 CASSYADRGNTIYF. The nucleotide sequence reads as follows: TGTGCCAGCAGTTACGCGGATCGAGGAAACACCATATATTTT.